Presented here are 29 T cell receptor beta chains from one specimen sequenced in a study of T cell responses to AZD1222 COVID-19 vaccine. Here immunoSEQ multiplex PCR was the method, and the copy in TCRdb shows in-frame clones only, minus some. The data show some 150,000 clones, with 94% seen just once and about 1.3% held by the top ten. The sample consisted of peripheral blood, taken on day 0 of AZD1222 vaccination. These receptors all come from an adult in good health.

The chain links TRBV4-3 to TRBJ2-1; D unresolved. The V gene's germline CDR1 is LGHNA and CDR2 YSLEER. V was shortened by 0 bases and J by 0 bases, with 6 bases between the two germline ends. CDR3 length: 15 amino acids. The CDR3: CASSQDPRSYNEQFF. The CDR3 nucleotides are TGCGCCAGCAGCCAAGATCCGCGCTCCTACAATGAGCAGTTCTTC.

The gene calls are TRBV7-3 and TRBJ1-1; D is perhaps TRBD1 (6 bases). Trimming removed 5 bases at V and 1 base at J, with 8 bases between. CDR1 is SGHTA, CDR2 FQGTGA, per germline. The length of the CDR3 is 13 residues. This CDR3 is CASSTGQNTEAFF. The DNA for the CDR3 is TGTGCCAGCAGCACGGGACAGAACACTGAAGCTTTCTTT. Filled out from reference TRBV7-3 and TRBJ1-1, the complete variable domain reads GAGVSQTPSNKVTEKGKYVELRCDPISGHTALYWYRQSLGQGPEFLIYFQGTGAADDSGLPNDRFFAVRPEGSVSTLKIQRTERGDSAVYLCASSTGQNTEAFFGQGTRLTVV.

The chain recombines TRBV27 with TRBJ1-5; no definite D call. The germline gives CDR1 MNHEY, CDR2 SMNVEV (reference sequence). This CDR3 comprises 14 residues. Trimming took 6 bases from V and 8 from J, leaving 17 bases between them. CDR3 nucleotide sequence: TGTGCCAGCAGCTTTCTCGGGTCTTTAGAGCCCCAGCATTTT. Its protein product is CASSFLGSLEPQHF.

V and J are TRBV4-2 and TRBJ2-5; 7 bases line up with TRBD1. With V trimmed by 0 bases and J by 4 bases, 5 bases remained unmatched. Per the germline V gene, CDR1 is LGHNA and CDR2 is YNFKEQ. CDR3 length: 15 residues. The CDR3, as DNA: TGTGCCAGCAGCCAAGATCTGGGACAGTCAGAGACCCAGTACTTC. Encoded protein: CASSQDLGQSETQYF.

The V gene is TRBV7-9, the J gene TRBJ1-5; D is unclear. Trimming left V 5 bases short and J 6 bases short, with 11 bases between. The CDR3 length is 13 residues. Germline values: CDR1 SEHNR, CDR2 FQNEAQ (reference sequence). The CDR3 DNA sequence: TGTGCCAGCAGCCCTGGTGTTATTCAGCCCCAGCATTTT. Protein sequence: CASSPGVIQPQHF.

This chain connects TRBV5-6 to TRBJ2-4; D may correspond to TRBD1 or TRBD2 (5 bases each). Trimming pared 2 bases from V and 6 bases from J, leaving 12 bases between. The CDR3 loop spans 14 amino acids. The germline V gene encodes CDR1 SGHDT and CDR2 YYEEEE. The CDR3 loop reads CASSFVQEVNIQYF. Here the CDR3 DNA reads TGTGCCAGCAGCTTTGTACAGGAGGTAAACATTCAGTACTTC.

The chain uses TRBV5-1 and TRBJ2-6, with D unclear. The CDR3 is 17 amino acids. Germline V gene data show CDR1 as SGHRS and CDR2 as YFSETQ. Between the trimmed V and J ends, which lost 4 bases and 2 bases, there was a span of 16 bases. As DNA, the CDR3 is TGCGCCAGCAGCGCGAACCCCGCAGGAACTGGGGCCAACGTCCTGACTTTC. Amino acids: CASSANPAGTGANVLTF.

This chain connects TRBV28 to TRBJ1-4; D gene unclear. CDR1 is MDHEN and CDR2 is SYDVKM in the germline V gene. Trimming pared 5 bases from V and 5 bases from J, leaving 9 bases between. The CDR3 runs to 13 residues. The CDR3 nucleotides read TGTGCCAGCAGTCTCTCAGGAAATGAAAAACTGTTTTTT. Translated, it gives CASSLSGNEKLFF.

The V gene is TRBV19, the J gene TRBJ1-2; D gene unclear. There are 15 residues in the CDR3. Germline assignment: CDR1 LNHDA and CDR2 SQIVND (reference sequence). Trimming removed 5 bases from V and 3 bases from J, with 16 bases in between. The CDR3 DNA is TGTGCCAGTAGTCTGGGCGCATTAAACTACTATGGCTACACCTTC. Translating it yields CASSLGALNYYGYTF. Looking up the rest from reference TRBV19 and TRBJ1-2 gives the full variable domain: DGGITQSPKYLFRKEGQNVTLSCEQNLNHDAMYWYRQDPGQGLRLIYYSQIVNDFQKGDIAEGYSVSREKKESFPLTVTSAQKNPTAFYLCASSLGALNYYGYTFGSGTRLTVV.

The chain joins TRBV7-2 to TRBJ2-3; D remains unclear. This CDR3 contains 14 residues. Germline V gives CDR1 SGHTA, CDR2 FQGNSA. With 2 bases removed from V and 3 bases from J, the gap between germline ends came to 9 bases. The CDR3 reads CASSLRPLTDTQYF. The CDR3 bases are TGTGCCAGCAGCTTAAGGCCGTTAACAGATACGCAGTATTTT.

The chain recombines TRBV3-1 (or the pseudogene TRBV3-2) with TRBJ2-2; maybe TRBD1 (6 bases). CDR1 is LGHDT and CDR2 is YNNKEL in the germline V gene (reference sequence). The CDR3 is made up of 15 amino acids. Trimming removed 7 bases at V and 6 bases at J, with 18 bases between. CDR3 sequence (DNA): TGTGCCAGCACCCCGGGGACACGACTCCCCGGGGAGCTGTTTTTT. This gives the protein CASTPGTRLPGELFF.

This clone was observed a single time. The chain has TRBV7-2 and TRBJ2-1; D is possibly TRBD1 or TRBD2 (5 bases each). Germline loops: CDR1 SGHTA, CDR2 FQGNSA. The V and J ends lost 5 bases and 2 bases respectively, with 13 bases between them. The CDR3 runs to 15 residues. The CDR3 DNA sequence: TGTGCCAGCAGCCCTGGGACGGGAACCTACAATGAGCAGTTCTTC. This encodes CASSPGTGTYNEQFF. Full variable domain (missing parts from reference TRBV7-2 and TRBJ2-1): GAGVSQSPSNKVTEKGKDVELRCDPISGHTALYWYRQSLGQGLEFLIYFQGNSAPDKSGLPSDRFSAERTGGSVSTLTIQRTQQEDSAVYLCASSPGTGTYNEQFFGPGTRLTVL.

This rearrangement joins TRBV19 to TRBJ1-5; 9 nucleotides line up with TRBD1. There are 15 residues in the CDR3. Germline V lookup: CDR1 LNHDA, CDR2 SQIVND (reference sequence). V lost 5 bases to trimming and J lost 4 bases; unmatched junction nucleotides: 6. Here the CDR3 reads CASSVGQGRNQPQHF. CDR3 coding DNA: TGTGCCAGTAGTGTCGGACAGGGGAGGAATCAGCCCCAGCATTTT. The entire variable domain, with the rest obtained from reference TRBV19 and TRBJ1-5, is as follows: DGGITQSPKYLFRKEGQNVTLSCEQNLNHDAMYWYRQDPGQGLRLIYYSQIVNDFQKGDIAEGYSVSREKKESFPLTVTSAQKNPTAFYLCASSVGQGRNQPQHFGDGTRLSIL.

The V gene is TRBV27, the J gene TRBJ2-5, with a tentative D call TRBD1 (6 bases). Germline V gives CDR1 MNHEY, CDR2 SMNVEV (reference sequence). The CDR3 runs 15 residues. The V gene lost 9 bases and the J gene lost 2 bases, with 19 bases spanning the gap. CDR3 protein: CASLFFRGSQETQYF. CDR3 in DNA: TGTGCCAGTTTATTTTTCAGGGGTTCTCAAGAGACCCAGTACTTC.

The chain combines TRBV19 with TRBJ1-6; D call uncertain. The CDR3 loop spans 14 amino acids. Germline CDR1 and CDR2: LNHDA and SQIVND (reference sequence). The V and J ends lost 8 bases and 9 bases respectively, with 17 bases between them. The CDR3 DNA reads as TGTGCCAGTGCGCTTCTTGAACGGAGTTCACCCCTCCACTTT. Translating gives CASALLERSSPLHF.

The CDR3 DNA reads TGTGCCAGCAAGGACCGAAATAATGAAAAACTGTTTTTT. Protein product: CASKDRNNEKLFF. The chain couples TRBV28 to TRBJ1-4; D unresolved. V was shortened by 7 bases and J by 4 bases, with 10 bases between the two germline ends. CDR1 and CDR2 from the germline V gene are MDHEN and SYDVKM. CDR3 size: 13 residues.

This rearrangement joins TRBV5-4 to TRBJ1-2; D is possibly TRBD1 (6 bases). Looked up from germline, CDR1 is SGHNT and CDR2 is YYREEE (reference sequence). The CDR3 runs 17 residues. V was clipped by 0 bases and J by 2 bases, with 17 bases between them. Written as DNA, the CDR3 is TGTGCCAGCAGCTTGGTTGGTCTGGGGGCAGAGAACTATGGCTACACCTTC. This sequence encodes CASSLVGLGAENYGYTF.

This clone was counted once. The chain is built from TRBV13 and TRBJ2-2, with D unclear. The germline gives CDR1 PRHDT, CDR2 FYEKMQ (reference sequence). CDR3 length: 14 residues. V lost 5 bases and J lost 1, with 8 bases in between. This CDR3 reads CASSQIMNTGELFF. CDR3 DNA: TGTGCCAGCAGCCAGATAATGAACACCGGGGAGCTGTTTTTT. The variable domain in full, completed from reference TRBV13 and TRBJ2-2, reads AAGVIQSPRHLIKEKRETATLKCYPIPRHDTVYWYQQGPGQDPQFLISFYEKMQSDKGSIPDRFSAQQFSDYHSELNMSSLELGDSALYFCASSQIMNTGELFFGEGSRLTVL.

The chain recombines TRBV12-3 or TRBV12-4 with TRBJ1-5, with 7 bases identical to TRBD1. Germline trimming cut 2 bases from V and 7 bases from J; bases unmatched to any gene: 2. The CDR3 has 13 residues. The CDR3 reads CASSLQGGQPQHF. CDR3 nucleotides: TGTGCCAGCAGTTTACAGGGGGGGCAGCCCCAGCATTTT.

The chain has TRBV6-2 or TRBV6-3 and TRBJ2-1; D call uncertain. CDR3 length: 12 amino acids. Trimming removed 2 bases from V and 5 bases from J, with 4 bases in between. Germline assignment: CDR1 MNHEY and CDR2 SVGEGT. CDR3 in amino acids: CASSYRDNEQFF. The CDR3 DNA reads TGTGCCAGCAGTTACCGGGACAATGAGCAGTTCTTC.

This clone was found once. This chain links TRBV4-3 with TRBJ2-3, with D hard to call. V was pared by 0 bases and J by 4 bases, with 2 bases between. Germline loops: CDR1 LGHNA, CDR2 YSLEER. The CDR3 extends over 12 amino acids. The chain's CDR3 is CASSQESDTQYF. The CDR3, as DNA: TGCGCCAGCAGCCAAGAATCAGATACGCAGTATTTT.

The chain carries TRBV19 and TRBJ1-4; D not resolved. The CDR3 is made up of 12 amino acids. The germline V gene has CDR1 LNHDA and CDR2 SQIVND (reference sequence). V lost 7 bases to trimming and J lost 8 bases, with 11 bases between them. Here the CDR3 DNA reads TGTGCCAGTAATCGGTTGAGAGAAAAACTGTTTTTT. It yields the protein CASNRLREKLFF.

This rearrangement joins TRBV10-2 to TRBJ1-3; D call uncertain. The V and J ends lost 2 bases and 0 bases respectively, with 8 bases between them. Germline V gene lookup returns CDR1 WSHSY and CDR2 SAAADI. The CDR3 is 15 residues long. The CDR3 DNA reads as TGCGCCAGCAGTGAGGCGAGCCACTCTGGAAACACCATATATTTT. Its translation: CASSEASHSGNTIYF.

This clone was picked up a small number of times. The chain carries TRBV5-4 and TRBJ2-7; no clear D gene. The CDR3 covers 14 residues. Germline V gene sequence: CDR1 SGHNT, CDR2 YYREEE (reference sequence). V was shortened by 0 bases and J by 1 base, with 8 bases between the two germline ends. The CDR3 DNA sequence: TGTGCCAGCAGCTTGGGACTTGATTCCTACGAGCAGTACGTC. This sequence encodes CASSLGLDSYEQYV.

V is TRBV6-5 and J is TRBJ1-1, with 8 bases that match TRBD1. The V gene's germline CDR1 is MNHEY and CDR2 SVGAGI. This CDR3 region has 15 residues. Unmatched junction bases numbered 5, after V lost 5 bases and J lost 0 bases. The CDR3 nucleotides are TGTGCCAGCAGTAGTATGGGACAGGTGAACACTGAAGCTTTCTTT. This encodes CASSSMGQVNTEAFF.

This clone was observed once. The chain combines TRBV4-1 with TRBJ2-1; no definite D call. Per germline, CDR1 MGHRA and CDR2 YSYEKL. The CDR3 totals 15 residues. The V and J ends lost 0 bases and 8 bases respectively, with 14 bases between them. CDR3 nucleotide sequence: TGCGCCAGCAGCCAAGAATGGAGAAATACGGATGAGCAGTTCTTC. It encodes CASSQEWRNTDEQFF.

The V gene is TRBV6-5, the J gene TRBJ1-1; D remains unclear. The V end was cut by 7 bases, the J end by 5 bases, with 17 bases between. This CDR3 has 14 amino acids. The V gene's germline CDR1 is MNHEY and CDR2 SVGAGI. In DNA, the CDR3 is TGTGCCAGCACTATTCAACCTGGTGGAACTGAAGCTTTCTTT. Amino acid sequence: CASTIQPGGTEAFF.

CDR3 amino acids: CASSQDRRDSPLHF. The DNA of the CDR3 is TGTGCCAGCAGCCAAGATCGGAGAGATTCACCCCTCCACTTT. The chain carries TRBV3-1 (or the pseudogene TRBV3-2) and TRBJ1-6, with D unresolved. With 0 bases removed from V and 8 bases from J, the gap between germline ends came to 8 bases. CDR3 length: 14 residues. In germline, CDR1 is LGHDT, CDR2 YNNKEL (reference sequence).

A single count supports this clone. In DNA form, the CDR3 reads TGCGCCAGCAGCCGAGGACAGGGAAGGCAGCCCCAGCATTTT. Translating gives CASSRGQGRQPQHF. This chain links TRBV4-3 with TRBJ1-5; 8 positions agree with TRBD1. The CDR3 consists of 14 residues. Germline V gene sequence: CDR1 LGHNA, CDR2 YSLEER. Losses at the gene ends were 4 bases for V and 7 bases for J; bases not matched to a gene: 6.